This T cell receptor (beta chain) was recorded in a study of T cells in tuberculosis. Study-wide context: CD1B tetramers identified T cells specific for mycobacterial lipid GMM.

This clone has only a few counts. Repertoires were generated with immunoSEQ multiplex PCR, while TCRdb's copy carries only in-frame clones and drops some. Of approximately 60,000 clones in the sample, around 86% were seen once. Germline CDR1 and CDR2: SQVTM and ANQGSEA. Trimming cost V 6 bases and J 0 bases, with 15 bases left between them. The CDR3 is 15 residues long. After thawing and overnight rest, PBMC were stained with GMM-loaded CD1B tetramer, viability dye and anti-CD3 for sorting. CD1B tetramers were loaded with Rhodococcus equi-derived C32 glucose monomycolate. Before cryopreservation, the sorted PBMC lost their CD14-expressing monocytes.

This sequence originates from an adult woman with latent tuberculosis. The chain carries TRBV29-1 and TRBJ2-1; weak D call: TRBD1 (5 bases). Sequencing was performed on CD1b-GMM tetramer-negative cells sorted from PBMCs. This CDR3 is CSVDHTGLSYNEQFF. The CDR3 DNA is TGCAGCGTAGACCATACAGGCCTCTCCTACAATGAGCAGTTCTTC.